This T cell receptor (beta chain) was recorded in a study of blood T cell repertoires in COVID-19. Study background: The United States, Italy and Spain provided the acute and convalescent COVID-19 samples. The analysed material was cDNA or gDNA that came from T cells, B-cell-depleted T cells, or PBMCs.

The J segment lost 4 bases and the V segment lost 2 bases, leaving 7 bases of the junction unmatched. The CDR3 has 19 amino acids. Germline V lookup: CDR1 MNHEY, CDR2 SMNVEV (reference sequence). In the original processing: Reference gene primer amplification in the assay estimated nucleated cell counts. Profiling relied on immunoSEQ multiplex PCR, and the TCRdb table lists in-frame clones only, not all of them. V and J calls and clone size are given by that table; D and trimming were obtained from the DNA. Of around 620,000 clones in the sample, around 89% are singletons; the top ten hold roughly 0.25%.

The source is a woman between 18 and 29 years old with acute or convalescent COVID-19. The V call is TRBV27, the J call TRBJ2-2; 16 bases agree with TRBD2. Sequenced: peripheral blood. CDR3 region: CASSLTGLAGGLGTGELFF. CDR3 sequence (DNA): TGTGCCAGCAGTTTAACGGGACTAGCGGGGGGGCTGGGCACCGGGGAGCTGTTTTTT.